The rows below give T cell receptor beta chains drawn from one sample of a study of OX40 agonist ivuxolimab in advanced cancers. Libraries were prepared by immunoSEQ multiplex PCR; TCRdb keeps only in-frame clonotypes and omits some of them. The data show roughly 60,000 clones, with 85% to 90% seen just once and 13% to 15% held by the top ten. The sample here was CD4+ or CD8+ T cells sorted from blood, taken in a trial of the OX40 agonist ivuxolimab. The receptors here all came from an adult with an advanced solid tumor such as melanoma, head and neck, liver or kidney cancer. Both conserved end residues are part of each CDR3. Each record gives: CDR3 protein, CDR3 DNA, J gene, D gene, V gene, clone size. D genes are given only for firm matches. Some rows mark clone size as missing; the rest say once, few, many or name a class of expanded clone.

CASSKPGPNYGYTF TGTGCCAGTAGTAAGCCGGGACCTAACTATGGCTACACCTTC TRBJ1-2 - TRBV19 few
CASSPGQGVYGYTF TGTGCCAGCAGCCCCGGACAGGGCGTCTATGGCTACACCTTC TRBJ1-2 TRBD1 TRBV2 -
CASSEEPGLAGVYEQFF TGTGCCAGCAGTGAAGAGCCGGGACTAGCGGGAGTGTATGAGCAGTTCTTC TRBJ2-1 TRBD2 TRBV27 -
CASSLFSALGGETQYF TGTGCCAGCAGTTTATTTAGCGCCTTAGGGGGGGAGACCCAGTACTTC TRBJ2-5 - TRBV28 -
CATTPRVGGGNEKLFF TGTGCCACCACCCCACGTGTAGGTGGGGGTAATGAAAAACTGTTTTTT TRBJ1-4 - TRBV27 once
CASGLGEASTDTQYF TGTGCTAGTGGTTTGGGGGAGGCCAGCACAGATACGCAGTATTTT TRBJ2-3 - TRBV12-5 -
CASSLRAKLAGGEQFF TGTGCCAGCAGCTTGCGGGCGAAACTAGCGGGAGGGGAGCAGTTCTTC TRBJ2-1 TRBD2 TRBV7-2 -
CASSHGGSEAFF TGTGCCAGTAGCCACGGGGGCAGTGAAGCTTTCTTT TRBJ1-1 - TRBV19 -
CASSAGQGAAGNTIYF TGTGCCAGCAGCGCAGGACAGGGGGCGGCGGGAAACACCATATATTTT TRBJ1-3 TRBD1 TRBV9 once
CASSLLKREEQYF TGTGCCAGCAGTTTATTAAAGCGGGAAGAGCAGTACTTC TRBJ2-7 TRBD2 TRBV28 once
CATSVTGATEAFF TGTGCCACCAGCGTAACAGGGGCCACTGAAGCTTTCTTT TRBJ1-1 TRBD1 TRBV6-1 -
CAWGGNRVGPYEQYF TGTGCCTGGGGCGGAAACCGGGTGGGACCCTACGAGCAGTACTTC TRBJ2-7 - TRBV30 -
CASSWGTVYEQYF TGTGCCAGCAGCTGGGGGACAGTCTACGAGCAGTACTTC TRBJ2-7 TRBD1 TRBV5-4 -
CASSLTGYEQFF TGTGCCAGCAGCTTGACAGGGTACGAGCAGTTCTTC TRBJ2-1 - TRBV5-5 -
CAWSIFSYNEQFF TGTGCCTGGAGCATTTTCTCCTACAATGAGCAGTTCTTC TRBJ2-1 - TRBV30 -
CASRAGGLSRTDTQYF TGCGCCAGCAGAGCGGGGGGCCTTTCTCGCACAGATACGCAGTATTTT TRBJ2-3 TRBD2 TRBV4-1 -
CASSLTTGLGPNEQFF TGTGCCAGCAGTTTGACGACGGGACTAGGACCCAATGAGCAGTTCTTC TRBJ2-1 TRBD2 TRBV27 -
CASSFGSLGELFF TGTGCCAGCAGTTTTGGCAGCCTCGGGGAGCTGTTTTTT TRBJ2-2 - TRBV27 -
CASSEFRDEYEQYF TGTGCCAGTAGCGAATTCCGGGACGAATACGAGCAGTACTTC TRBJ2-7 - TRBV19 -
CASSIHGQAEQYF TGTGCCAGTAGTATCCATGGGCAAGCCGAGCAGTACTTC TRBJ2-7 - TRBV19 -
CASSIGRGIDSYEQYF TGTGCCAGTAGTATCGGTCGGGGTATTGACTCCTACGAGCAGTACTTC TRBJ2-7 - TRBV19 -
CASSFQGGEQYF TGTGCCAGCAGTTTTCAGGGTGGCGAGCAGTACTTC TRBJ2-7 - TRBV11-2 -
CASSIDGTEYNEQFF TGTGCCAGTAGTATAGATGGGACAGAGTACAATGAGCAGTTCTTC TRBJ2-1 TRBD1 TRBV19 medium-sized
CASSKGATEAFF TGTGCCAGCAGCAAGGGGGCCACTGAAGCTTTCTTT TRBJ1-1 TRBD1 TRBV7-9 -
CASSLMRGLASYEQYF TGTGCCAGCAGCTTAATGAGGGGGCTGGCGAGCTACGAGCAGTACTTC TRBJ2-7 TRBD1 TRBV7-9 -
CASSQDGAGGADTQYF TGCGCCAGCAGCCAAGATGGTGCGGGGGGGGCAGATACGCAGTATTTT TRBJ2-3 TRBD2 TRBV4-1 -
CASSLAGSVEAFF TGTGCCAGCAGCTTGGCCGGTTCAGTTGAAGCTTTCTTT TRBJ1-1 - TRBV5-5 -
CASSGGLYTF TGTGCCAGCAGCGGGGGTCTCTACACCTTC TRBJ1-2 - TRBV9 -
CASSLMDGRTTEAFF TGTGCCAGCAGCTTAATGGACGGTCGGACCACTGAAGCTTTCTTT TRBJ1-1 - TRBV7-8 -
CASRSRQGGRPEAFF TGTGCCAGCAGGTCGCGACAGGGCGGGCGGCCTGAAGCTTTCTTT TRBJ1-1 TRBD1 TRBV27 -
CASSLGMEGFGELFF TGTGCCAGCAGCTTGGGGATGGAGGGTTTCGGGGAGCTGTTTTTT TRBJ2-2 - TRBV5-6 -
CASRGPQNTGELFF TGTGCCAGCAGAGGTCCGCAGAACACCGGGGAGCTGTTTTTT TRBJ2-2 - TRBV11-3 -
CASSFGLVNEQFF TGTGCCAGCAGCTTCGGACTAGTTAATGAGCAGTTCTTC TRBJ2-1 TRBD2 TRBV13 -
CASSPPNHLADEQFF TGTGCCAGCAGCCCGCCGAACCACCTCGCGGATGAGCAGTTCTTC TRBJ2-1 - TRBV4-2 -
CASSPKGLAGPHYF TGTGCCAGCAGCCCTAAGGGACTAGCGGGGCCGCATTACTTC TRBJ2-5 TRBD2 TRBV7-9 -
CSVVGDLAGGRYNEQFF TGCAGCGTTGTGGGGGATCTAGCGGGAGGTCGGTACAATGAGCAGTTCTTC TRBJ2-1 TRBD2 TRBV29-1 -
CASSLAPGQPPNQPQHF TGCGCCAGCAGCTTGGCCCCGGGACAGCCTCCCAATCAGCCCCAGCATTTT TRBJ1-5 TRBD1 TRBV5-1 -
CASSFVSRLAGGQFGGEQFF TGTGCCAGCAGTTTCGTATCCCGGCTAGCGGGAGGGCAATTCGGCGGTGAGCAGTTCTTC TRBJ2-1 TRBD2 TRBV27 -
CASSWGGSYEQYF TGTGCCAGCTCCTGGGGGGGTTCCTACGAGCAGTACTTC TRBJ2-7 TRBD2 TRBV5-4 many
CASSQLAGGQNEQFF TGTGCCAGCAGCCAACTAGCGGGGGGGCAGAATGAGCAGTTCTTC TRBJ2-1 TRBD2 TRBV16 -
CAWSVPNNGWPQHF TGTGCCTGGAGTGTCCCTAATAATGGATGGCCCCAGCATTTT TRBJ1-5 - TRBV30 once
CASSIDTPSPGNTIYF TGCGCCAGCAGCATCGACACACCCTCCCCTGGAAACACCATATATTTT TRBJ1-3 - TRBV5-1 -
CASSLTGVYEQYF TGTGCCAGCAGTCTAACGGGGGTCTACGAGCAGTACTTC TRBJ2-7 - TRBV27 -
CASSYRVTDTQYF TGTGCCAGCAGTTATAGGGTCACAGATACGCAGTATTTT TRBJ2-3 - TRBV6-5 -
CASSLVESEKLFF TGTGCCAGCAGCTTAGTGGAAAGTGAAAAACTGTTTTTT TRBJ1-4 - TRBV7-9 -
CASTSGTGELFF TGTGCCAGCACTTCCGGCACCGGGGAGCTGTTTTTT TRBJ2-2 - TRBV7-9 -
CASSQDWVGYTEAFF TGTGCCAGCAGCCAAGATTGGGTAGGGTACACTGAAGCTTTCTTT TRBJ1-1 - TRBV14 -
CASSEAGGVVTNEKLFF TGTGCCAGCAGTGAAGCGGGAGGGGTGGTAACTAATGAAAAACTGTTTTTT TRBJ1-4 - TRBV6-1 -
CASSFRTGTYEQYF TGTGCCAGCAGTTTCCGGACAGGGACCTACGAGCAGTACTTC TRBJ2-7 TRBD1 TRBV27 -
CASSPSAWGGTYEQYF TGTGCCAGCAGCCCATCAGCTTGGGGGGGGACGTACGAGCAGTACTTC TRBJ2-7 TRBD2 TRBV7-8 -
CASSSTVGGWETQYF TGTGCCAGCAGCTCAACTGTGGGGGGCTGGGAGACCCAGTACTTC TRBJ2-5 - TRBV13 -
CASSYGGGILGYEQYF TGTGCCAGCAGTTATGGGGGCGGAATCCTCGGCTACGAGCAGTACTTC TRBJ2-7 - TRBV27 -
CASSFGGSSYEQYF TGTGCCAGCAGCTTCGGCGGGAGCTCCTACGAGCAGTACTTC TRBJ2-7 TRBD2 TRBV7-9 once
CASSSGAPYYEQYF TGTGCCAGCAGTTCAGGGGCCCCATACTACGAGCAGTACTTC TRBJ2-7 - TRBV27 few